A single sample is the source of the 13 T cell receptor beta chains below, sequenced in a study of shared clonotypes between healthy human individuals. Measured with immunoSEQ multiplex PCR; TCRdb has only the in-frame clones, and not every one. The sample has 2 million to 3 million clones; 80% to 95% are singletons. The sequencing input was naive CD4+ T cells from PBMCs. The sample's subset: CD45RA+ positively selected. All receptors derive from a man younger than 35 in good health. Some clones in this sample may be carry-over from other donors' samples.

This clone has more than one count but fewer than ten. V usage is TRBV28 and J usage is TRBJ1-1; D ambiguous. CDR3 size: 10 residues. Per the germline V gene, CDR1 is MDHEN and CDR2 is SYDVKM. V lost 7 bases and J 5 bases, leaving 5 bases between the germline ends. CDR3 protein: CASTATEAFF. The CDR3, as DNA: TGTGCCAGCACCGCAACTGAAGCTTTCTTT.

This chain connects TRBV2 to TRBJ1-5; D ambiguous. Germline V gene lookup returns CDR1 SNHLY and CDR2 FYNNEI. The CDR3 spans 12 residues. Trimming removed 5 bases from V and 7 bases from J, with 9 bases in between. The CDR3 DNA sequence: TGTGCCAGCAGTCCGACACGGCAGCCCCAGCATTTT. Translated: CASSPTRQPQHF.

This clone was recorded a few times. The rearrangement uses TRBV10-2 and TRBJ1-1, with a weak D call TRBD1 (5 bases). Per germline, CDR1 WSHSY and CDR2 SAAADI. CDR3 length: 13 residues. V lost 7 bases to trimming and J lost 2 bases, with 11 bases between them. The CDR3 sequence is CASNIRANTEAFF. CDR3 sequence (DNA): TGCGCCAGCAATATCAGGGCTAACACTGAAGCTTTCTTT.

The chain recombines TRBV7-3 with TRBJ2-3, with 7 bases lining up with TRBD1. J was trimmed by 0 bases and V by 5 bases; bases with no gene match: 2. CDR3 length equals 14 residues. Germline values: CDR1 SGHTA, CDR2 FQGTGA. The CDR3 nucleotides read TGTGCCAGCAGCGCAGGGGGTAGCACAGATACGCAGTATTTT. Its protein product is CASSAGGSTDTQYF.

Comments on this clone: Within the sample, other DNA sequences also encode this same CDR3. V usage is TRBV9 and J usage is TRBJ2-3, with unresolved D. The V end lost 2 bases, the J end lost 6 bases, and 4 bases lay between the germline ends. Looked up from germline, CDR1 is SGDLS and CDR2 is YYNGEE. CDR3 size: 11 residues. CDR3: CASSVGDTQYF. The CDR3 DNA is TGTGCCAGCAGCGTTGGCGATACGCAGTATTTT.

The CDR3 protein is CAWSPGLAAYYEQYF. The CDR3 DNA reads as TGTGCCTGGAGTCCCGGACTAGCGGCATACTACGAGCAGTACTTC. The chain is built from TRBV30 and TRBJ2-7, with 10 nucleotides matching TRBD2. The junction had 7 bases not matched to a gene; V was cut back by 2 bases and J by 3 bases. This CDR3 comprises 15 residues. The V gene's germline CDR1 is GTSNPN and CDR2 SVGIG (reference sequence).

The J gene is TRBJ1-3, the V gene TRBV14; TRBD1 matches at 9 bases. Germline values: CDR1 SGHDN, CDR2 FVKESK. The CDR3 contains 20 residues. V dropped 4 bases and J dropped 2; count of bases not matched to a gene: 18. In nucleotides, the CDR3 is TGTGCCAGCAGCCGCGGATTCCGGGACAGGGCTTTTCTTGCTGGAAACACCATATATTTT. Amino acid sequence: CASSRGFRDRAFLAGNTIYF.

This clone was recorded only once. This sequence joins TRBV5-1 and TRBJ2-5, with D possibly being TRBD1 (6 bases). Trimming removed 3 bases at V and 4 bases at J, with 16 bases between. The CDR3 covers 15 residues. Germline lookup yields CDR1 SGHRS and CDR2 YFSETQ. The CDR3: CASSSSQGSGETQYF. The CDR3 region has the DNA TGCGCCAGCAGCTCCTCCCAGGGGTCCGGAGAGACCCAGTACTTC.

The CDR3 loop reads CASTTGSGEQYF. The CDR3 nucleotides read TGTGCCAGCACCACAGGGTCGGGGGAGCAGTACTTC. The chain is built from TRBV6-5 and TRBJ2-7, with TRBD1 as a possible D gene (6 bases). From germline, CDR1 is MNHEY and CDR2 SVGAGI. V was clipped by 7 bases and J by 7 bases, with 14 bases between them. CDR3 length: 12 amino acids.

V gene TRBV18 combines with J gene TRBJ2-6; 7 bases align to TRBD2. There are 17 residues in the CDR3. V was pared by 3 bases and J by 0 bases, with 5 bases of the junction left unmatched. Germline CDR1 reads KGHSH; CDR2 reads LQKENI. The CDR3 protein is CASSPSSGVSGANVLTF. In DNA form, the CDR3 reads TGTGCCAGCTCACCTTCGAGCGGGGTCTCTGGGGCCAACGTCCTGACTTTC.

This chain links TRBV4-2 with TRBJ1-3; unclear D gene. Germline assignment: CDR1 LGHNA and CDR2 YNFKEQ. The CDR3 has 15 amino acids. The germline V and J ends were trimmed by 4 bases and 0 bases, with 10 bases remaining between them. The CDR3 sequence: CASSPPGDSGNTIYF. The CDR3 bases are TGTGCCAGCAGCCCCCCCGGGGACTCTGGAAACACCATATATTTT.

This clone showed up just once. The rearrangement uses TRBV15 and TRBJ2-1; D ambiguous. V lost 0 bases and J lost 6, with 9 bases in between. This CDR3 region has 14 residues. Per the germline V gene, CDR1 is LNHNV and CDR2 is YYDKDF (reference sequence). This chain's CDR3 is CATSRDGFPNEQFF. CDR3 coding DNA: TGTGCCACCAGCAGAGATGGTTTCCCCAATGAGCAGTTCTTC. Drawing the rest from reference TRBV15 and TRBJ2-1, the complete variable domain is DAMVIQNPRYQVTQFGKPVTLSCSQTLNHNVMYWYQQKSSQAPKLLFHYYDKDFNNEADTPDNFQSRRPNTSFCFLDIRSPGLGDTAMYLCATSRDGFPNEQFFGPGTRLTVL.

The rearrangement links TRBV29-1 to TRBJ2-7, with D possibly matching TRBD1 (5 bases). CDR3 length: 13 residues. The germline V gene encodes CDR1 SQVTM and CDR2 ANQGSEA. The V end was cut by 4 bases, the J end by 5 bases, with 15 bases between. CDR3 amino acids: CSVGGIWGNEQYF. DNA of the CDR3: TGCAGCGTTGGGGGCATTTGGGGCAACGAGCAGTACTTC.